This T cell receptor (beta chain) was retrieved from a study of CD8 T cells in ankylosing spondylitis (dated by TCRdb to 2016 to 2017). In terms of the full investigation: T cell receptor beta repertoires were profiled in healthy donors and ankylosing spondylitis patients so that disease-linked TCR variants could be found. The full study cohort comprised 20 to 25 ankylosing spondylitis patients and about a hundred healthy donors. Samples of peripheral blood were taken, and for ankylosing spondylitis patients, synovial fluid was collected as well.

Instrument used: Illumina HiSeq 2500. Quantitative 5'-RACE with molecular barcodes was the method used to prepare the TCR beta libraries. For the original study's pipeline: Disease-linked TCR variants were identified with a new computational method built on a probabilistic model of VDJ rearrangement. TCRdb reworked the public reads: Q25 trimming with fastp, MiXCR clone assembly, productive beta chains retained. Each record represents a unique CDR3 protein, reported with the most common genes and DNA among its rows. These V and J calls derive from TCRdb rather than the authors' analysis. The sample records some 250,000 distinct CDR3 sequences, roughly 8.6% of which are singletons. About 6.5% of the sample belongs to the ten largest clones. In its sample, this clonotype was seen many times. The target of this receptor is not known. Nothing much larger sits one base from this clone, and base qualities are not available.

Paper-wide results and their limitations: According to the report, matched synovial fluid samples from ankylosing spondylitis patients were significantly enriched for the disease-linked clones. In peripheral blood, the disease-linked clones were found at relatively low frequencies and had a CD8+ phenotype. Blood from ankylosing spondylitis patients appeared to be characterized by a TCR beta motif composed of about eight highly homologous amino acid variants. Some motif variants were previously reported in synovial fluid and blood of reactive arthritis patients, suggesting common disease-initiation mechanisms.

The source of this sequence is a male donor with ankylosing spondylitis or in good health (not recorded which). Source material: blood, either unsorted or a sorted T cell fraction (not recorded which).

The CDR3 protein is CASSLNSVVAGGYNEQFF. The nucleotide sequence is given as TGTGCCAGCAGCTTAAATTCGGTAGTAGCGGGGGGGTACAATGAGCAGTTCTTC. Recombination linked TRBV7-3 to TRBJ2-1, with 11 bases in between that match TRBD2. Sequences SGHTA (CDR1) and FQGTGA (CDR2) are obtained from the germline V gene. The CDR3 goes from the cysteine to the phenylalanine over 18 residues. CDR3 DNA only is kept here, 54 bases in frame from base 1. Here V drops 1 base and J drops 4 bases, and the junction holds 9 bases not matched to any gene.